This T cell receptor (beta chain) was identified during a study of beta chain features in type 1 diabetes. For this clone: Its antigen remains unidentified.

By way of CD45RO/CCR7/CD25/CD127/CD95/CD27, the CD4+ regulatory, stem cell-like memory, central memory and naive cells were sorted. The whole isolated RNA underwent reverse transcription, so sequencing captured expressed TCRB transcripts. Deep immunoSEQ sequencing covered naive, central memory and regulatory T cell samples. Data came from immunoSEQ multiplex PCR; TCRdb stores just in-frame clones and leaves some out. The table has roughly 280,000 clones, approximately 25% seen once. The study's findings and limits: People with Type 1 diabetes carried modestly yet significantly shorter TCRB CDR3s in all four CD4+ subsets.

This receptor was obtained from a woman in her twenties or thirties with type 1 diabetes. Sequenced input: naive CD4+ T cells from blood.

This chain's CDR3 is CASSDLAEETQYF. As DNA, the CDR3 is TGTGCCAGCAGTGACCTAGCGGAAGAGACCCAGTACTTC. The V and J genes are TRBV2 and TRBJ2-5; 7 bases match TRBD2. Trimming at V came to 3 bases and at J to 3 bases, leaving 1 base not matched to a gene. This CDR3 is built from 13 residues. CDR1 SNHLY and CDR2 FYNNEI come from the germline V gene. Variable domain in full (rest from reference TRBV2 and TRBJ2-5): EPEVTQTPSHQVTQMGQEVILRCVPISNHLYFYWYRQILGQKVEFLVSFYNNEISEKSEIFDDQFSVERPDGSNFTLKIRSTKLEDSAMYFCASSDLAEETQYFGPGTRLLVL.